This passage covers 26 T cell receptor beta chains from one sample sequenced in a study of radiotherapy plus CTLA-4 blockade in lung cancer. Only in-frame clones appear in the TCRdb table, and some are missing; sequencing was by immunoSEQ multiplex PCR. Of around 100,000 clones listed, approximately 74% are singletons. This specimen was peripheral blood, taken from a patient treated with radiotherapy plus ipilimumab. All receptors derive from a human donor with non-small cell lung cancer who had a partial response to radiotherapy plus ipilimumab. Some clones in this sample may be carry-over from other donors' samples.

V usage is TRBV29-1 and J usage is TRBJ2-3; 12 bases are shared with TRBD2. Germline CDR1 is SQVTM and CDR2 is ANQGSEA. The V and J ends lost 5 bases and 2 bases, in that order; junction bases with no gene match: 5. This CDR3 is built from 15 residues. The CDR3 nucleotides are TGCAGCGTTCTTCTAGCGGGAGGGCACACAGATACGCAGTATTTT. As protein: CSVLLAGGHTDTQYF.

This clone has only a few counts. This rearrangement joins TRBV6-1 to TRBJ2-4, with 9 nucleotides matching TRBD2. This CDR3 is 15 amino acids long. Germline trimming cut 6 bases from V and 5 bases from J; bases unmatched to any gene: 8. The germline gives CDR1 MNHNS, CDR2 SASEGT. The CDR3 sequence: CASRGGGGAENIQYF. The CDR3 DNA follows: TGTGCCAGCAGGGGTGGCGGGGGGGCCGAAAACATTCAGTACTTC.

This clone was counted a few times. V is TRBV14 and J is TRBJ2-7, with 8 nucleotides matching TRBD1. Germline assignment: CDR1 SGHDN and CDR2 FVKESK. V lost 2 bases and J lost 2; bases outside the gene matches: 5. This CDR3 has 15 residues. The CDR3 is CASSQYRGDAYEQYF. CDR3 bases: TGTGCCAGCAGCCAATACAGGGGGGACGCCTACGAGCAGTACTTC.

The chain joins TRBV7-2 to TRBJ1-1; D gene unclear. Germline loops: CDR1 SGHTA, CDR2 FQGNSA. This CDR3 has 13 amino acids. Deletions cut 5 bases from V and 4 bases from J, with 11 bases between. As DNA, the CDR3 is TGTGCCAGCAGCGGTGGAGGGTTCACTGAAGCTTTCTTT. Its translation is CASSGGGFTEAFF.

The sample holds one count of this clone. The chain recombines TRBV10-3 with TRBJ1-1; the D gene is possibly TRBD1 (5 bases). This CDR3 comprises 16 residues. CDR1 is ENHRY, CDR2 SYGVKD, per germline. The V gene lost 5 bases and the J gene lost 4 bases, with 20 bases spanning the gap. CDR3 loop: CAISTLPQEEGTEAFF. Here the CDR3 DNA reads TGTGCCATCAGTACGCTTCCACAGGAGGAGGGCACTGAAGCTTTCTTT.

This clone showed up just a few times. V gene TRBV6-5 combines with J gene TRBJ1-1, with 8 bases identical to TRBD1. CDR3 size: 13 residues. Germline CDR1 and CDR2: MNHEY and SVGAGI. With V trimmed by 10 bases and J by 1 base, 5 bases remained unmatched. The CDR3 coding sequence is TGTGCCATCCGACAGGGGACGAACACTGAAGCTTTCTTT. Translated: CAIRQGTNTEAFF.

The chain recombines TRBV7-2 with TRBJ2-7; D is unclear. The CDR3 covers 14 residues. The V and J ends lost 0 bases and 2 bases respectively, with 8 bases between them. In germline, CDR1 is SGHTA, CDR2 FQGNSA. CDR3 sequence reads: CASSLALGAYEQYF. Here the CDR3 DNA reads TGTGCCAGCAGCTTAGCCCTAGGAGCCTACGAGCAGTACTTC.

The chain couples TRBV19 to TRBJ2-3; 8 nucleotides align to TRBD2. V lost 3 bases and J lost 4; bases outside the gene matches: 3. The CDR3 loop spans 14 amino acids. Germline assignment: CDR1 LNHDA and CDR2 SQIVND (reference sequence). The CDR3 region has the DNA TGTGCCAGTAGTATCGGGGGGGCTTCAGATACGCAGTATTTT. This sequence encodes CASSIGGASDTQYF.

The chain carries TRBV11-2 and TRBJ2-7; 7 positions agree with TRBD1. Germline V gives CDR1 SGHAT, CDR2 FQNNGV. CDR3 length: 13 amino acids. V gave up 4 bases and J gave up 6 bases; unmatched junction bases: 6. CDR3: CASSSTGTAEQYF. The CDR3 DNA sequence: TGTGCCAGCAGCTCCACCGGGACAGCCGAGCAGTACTTC.

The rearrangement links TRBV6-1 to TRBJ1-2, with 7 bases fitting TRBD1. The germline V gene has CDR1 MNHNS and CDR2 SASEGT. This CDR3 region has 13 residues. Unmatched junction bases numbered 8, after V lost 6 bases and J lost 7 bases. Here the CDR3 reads CASSEKRGLGYTF. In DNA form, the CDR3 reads TGTGCCAGCAGCGAAAAGAGGGGGCTTGGCTACACCTTC.

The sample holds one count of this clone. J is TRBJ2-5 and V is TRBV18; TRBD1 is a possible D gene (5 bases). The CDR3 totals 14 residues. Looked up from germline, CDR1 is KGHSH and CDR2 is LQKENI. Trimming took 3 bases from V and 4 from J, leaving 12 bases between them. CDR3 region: CASSPPIGVETQYF. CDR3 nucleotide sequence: TGTGCCAGCTCACCCCCGATAGGGGTAGAGACCCAGTACTTC.

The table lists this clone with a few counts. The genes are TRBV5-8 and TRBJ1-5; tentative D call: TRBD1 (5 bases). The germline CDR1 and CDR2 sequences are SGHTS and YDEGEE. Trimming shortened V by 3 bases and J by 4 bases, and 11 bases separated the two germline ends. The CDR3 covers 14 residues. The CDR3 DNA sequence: TGTGCCAGCAGCTCTCGACAGACAAATCAGCCCCAGCATTTT. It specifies CASSSRQTNQPQHF.

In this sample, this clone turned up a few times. The DNA for the CDR3 is TGTGCCAGCAGCCTACTTGGGGGGACTCTCCAAGAGACCCAGTACTTC. It codes for CASSLLGGTLQETQYF. The V and J genes are TRBV7-2 and TRBJ2-5; TRBD2 is a possible D gene (6 bases). The CDR3 runs 16 residues. Germline V lookup: CDR1 SGHTA, CDR2 FQGNSA. V dropped 5 bases and J dropped 1 base, with 17 bases sitting between them. The entire variable domain, with the rest obtained from reference TRBV7-2 and TRBJ2-5, is as follows: GAGVSQSPSNKVTEKGKDVELRCDPISGHTALYWYRQSLGQGLEFLIYFQGNSAPDKSGLPSDRFSAERTGGSVSTLTIQRTQQEDSAVYLCASSLLGGTLQETQYFGPGTRLLVL.

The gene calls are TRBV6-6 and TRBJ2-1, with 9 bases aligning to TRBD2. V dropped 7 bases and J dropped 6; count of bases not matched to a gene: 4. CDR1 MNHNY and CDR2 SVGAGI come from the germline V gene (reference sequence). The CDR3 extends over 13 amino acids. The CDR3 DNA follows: TGTGCCAGCACGGCTAGCGGGGTCAATGAGCAGTTCTTC. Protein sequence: CASTASGVNEQFF.

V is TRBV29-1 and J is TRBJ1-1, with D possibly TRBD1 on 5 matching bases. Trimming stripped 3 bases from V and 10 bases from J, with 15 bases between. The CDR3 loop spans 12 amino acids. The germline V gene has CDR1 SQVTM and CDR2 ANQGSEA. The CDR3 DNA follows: TGCAGCGTTGATCGGTCTCCAGGGCGAGCTTTCTTT. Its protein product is CSVDRSPGRAFF.

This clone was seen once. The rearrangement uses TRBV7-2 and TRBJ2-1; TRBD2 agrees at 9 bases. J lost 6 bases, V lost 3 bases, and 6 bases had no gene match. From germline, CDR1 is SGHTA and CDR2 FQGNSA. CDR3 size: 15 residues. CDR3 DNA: TGTGCCAGCAGCTTGTCGCGGCGGGGGGGCAATGAGCAGTTCTTC. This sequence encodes CASSLSRRGGNEQFF.

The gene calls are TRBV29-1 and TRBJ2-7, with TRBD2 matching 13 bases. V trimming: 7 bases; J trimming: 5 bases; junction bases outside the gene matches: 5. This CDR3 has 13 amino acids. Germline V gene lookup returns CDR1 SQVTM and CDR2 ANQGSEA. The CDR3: CSGGLAGSDEQYF. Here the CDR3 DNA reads TGCAGCGGGGGACTAGCGGGATCCGACGAGCAGTACTTC.

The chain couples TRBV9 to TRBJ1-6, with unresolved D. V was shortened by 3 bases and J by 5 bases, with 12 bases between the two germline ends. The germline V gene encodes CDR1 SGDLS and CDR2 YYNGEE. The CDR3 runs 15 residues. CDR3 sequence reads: CASSATAGDNSPLHF. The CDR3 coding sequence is TGTGCCAGCAGCGCGACCGCCGGAGATAATTCACCCCTCCACTTT.

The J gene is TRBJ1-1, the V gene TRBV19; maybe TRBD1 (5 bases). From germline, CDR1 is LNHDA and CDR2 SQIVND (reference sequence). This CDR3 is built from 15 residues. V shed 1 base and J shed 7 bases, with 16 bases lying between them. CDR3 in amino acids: CASSIVSGQNYEAFF. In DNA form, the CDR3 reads TGTGCCAGTAGTATAGTTTCCGGACAAAACTATGAAGCTTTCTTT.

CDR3 DNA sequence: TGTGCCAGCAGTGGAAGGACAGGTCGGAGCAATCAGCCCCAGCATTTT. Its protein product is CASSGRTGRSNQPQHF. The chain has TRBV6-1 and TRBJ1-5; the match to TRBD1 covers 7 bases. J gave up 1 base and V 4 bases, and 7 bases lay outside the gene matches. The CDR3 has 16 amino acids. The germline gives CDR1 MNHNS, CDR2 SASEGT.

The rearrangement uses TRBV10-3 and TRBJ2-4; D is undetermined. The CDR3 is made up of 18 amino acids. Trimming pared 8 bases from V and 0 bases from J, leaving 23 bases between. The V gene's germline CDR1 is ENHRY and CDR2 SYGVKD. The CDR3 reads CAIVFIIGTSIAKNIQYF. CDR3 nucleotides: TGTGCCATCGTCTTCATCATTGGTACTTCAATAGCCAAAAACATTCAGTACTTC.

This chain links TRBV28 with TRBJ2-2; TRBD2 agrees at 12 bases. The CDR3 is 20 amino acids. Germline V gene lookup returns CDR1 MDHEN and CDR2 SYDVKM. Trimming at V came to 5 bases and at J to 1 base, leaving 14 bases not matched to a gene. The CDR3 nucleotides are TGTGCCAGCAGTATCGACTTTCTAGCGGGAGGGCCAGGGAACACCGGGGAGCTGTTTTTT. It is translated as CASSIDFLAGGPGNTGELFF.

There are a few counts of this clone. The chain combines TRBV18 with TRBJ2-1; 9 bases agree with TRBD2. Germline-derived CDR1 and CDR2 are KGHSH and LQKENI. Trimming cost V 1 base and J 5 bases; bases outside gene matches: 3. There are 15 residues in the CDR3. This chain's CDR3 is CASSPLGLANNEQFF. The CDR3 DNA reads TGTGCCAGCTCACCACTGGGACTAGCAAACAATGAGCAGTTCTTC.

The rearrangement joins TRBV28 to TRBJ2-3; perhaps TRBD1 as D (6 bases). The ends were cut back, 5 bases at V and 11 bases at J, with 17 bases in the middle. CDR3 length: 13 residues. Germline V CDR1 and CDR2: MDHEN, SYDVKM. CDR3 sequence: CASSPGERGKQYF. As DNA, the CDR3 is TGTGCCAGCAGTCCCGGGGAGAGGGGGAAGCAGTATTTT.

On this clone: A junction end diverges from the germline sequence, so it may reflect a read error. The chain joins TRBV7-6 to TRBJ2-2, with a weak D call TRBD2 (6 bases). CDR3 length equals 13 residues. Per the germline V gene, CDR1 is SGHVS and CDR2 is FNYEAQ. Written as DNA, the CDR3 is TGTGCCAGCAGCCCCGCCGGGAGCCTGGAGCTTTTTTTT. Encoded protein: CASSPAGSLELFF.

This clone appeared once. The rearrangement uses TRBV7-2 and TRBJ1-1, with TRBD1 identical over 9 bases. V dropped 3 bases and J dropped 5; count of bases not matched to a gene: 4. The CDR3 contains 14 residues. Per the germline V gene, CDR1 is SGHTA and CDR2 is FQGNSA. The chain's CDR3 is CASSFSTGGTEAFF. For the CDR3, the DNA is TGTGCCAGCAGCTTTTCGACAGGGGGGACTGAAGCTTTCTTT.